Listed below are T cell receptor beta chains from one sample, sequenced in a study of blood T cells in healthy people across ages. Each CDR3 protein is one row after TCRdb ran MiXCR on the 5' RACE reads. The top ten hold approximately 10% of the sample, which has about 1.6 million distinct CDR3 sequences, 34% seen once. Sequencing input: blood. These receptors were taken from a woman aged 25 to 39 in good health. The CDR3 runs from the conserved cysteine through the conserved F or W. A D gene is named only where the DNA matches it firmly.

V	D	J	CDR3
TRBV30	TRBD1	TRBJ2-7	CAGNRGVRNEQYF
TRBV9	TRBD2	TRBJ2-5	CASSGRQGLAGGETQYF
TRBV12-5	.	TRBJ1-1	CASGLGETSNTEAFF
TRBV4-2	.	TRBJ1-1	CASSPRGEGNTEAFF
TRBV12-3/TRBV12-4	.	TRBJ2-7	CASSLSLGSEQYF
TRBV29-1	TRBD2	TRBJ2-5	CSVEARLAGGETQYF
TRBV12-3/TRBV12-4	.	TRBJ2-7	CASSWQAPYEQYF
TRBV9	TRBD1	TRBJ1-2	CAGSVGQGRYGHTF
TRBV6-5	TRBD1	TRBJ1-2	CASRPTGRNYGYTF
TRBV7-3	.	TRBJ2-3	CASSSRSHAEDTQYF
TRBV3-1	TRBD2	TRBJ2-1	CASTPGGSGGNEQFF
TRBV6-6	.	TRBJ1-5	CASSYHSQPQHF
TRBV13	.	TRBJ1-5	CASSFGGSESNQPQHF
TRBV5-7	.	TRBJ1-5	CASSVAGNQPQHF
TRBV27	.	TRBJ1-2	CPSSQIPGASGYTF
TRBV20-1	.	TRBJ1-5	CSAGTSNQPQHF